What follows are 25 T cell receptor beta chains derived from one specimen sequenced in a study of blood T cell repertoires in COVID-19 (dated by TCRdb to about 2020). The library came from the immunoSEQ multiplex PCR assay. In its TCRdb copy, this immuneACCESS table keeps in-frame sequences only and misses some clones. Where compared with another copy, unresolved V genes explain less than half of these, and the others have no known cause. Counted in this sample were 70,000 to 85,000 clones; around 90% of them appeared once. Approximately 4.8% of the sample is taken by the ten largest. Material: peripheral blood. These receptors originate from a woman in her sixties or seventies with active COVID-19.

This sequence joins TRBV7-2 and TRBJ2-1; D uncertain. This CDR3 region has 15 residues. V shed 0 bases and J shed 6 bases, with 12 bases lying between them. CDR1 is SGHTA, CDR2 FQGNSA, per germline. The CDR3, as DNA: TGTGCCAGCAGCTTAGCTGCTCCACCCGGCAATGAGCAGTTCTTC. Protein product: CASSLAAPPGNEQFF.

CDR3 nucleotide sequence: TGCGCCAGCAGCTTGGGGTTGACAGGGGTTAATTCACCCCTCCACTTT. Translating gives CASSLGLTGVNSPLHF. The chain joins TRBV5-1 to TRBJ1-6, with 8 bases fitting TRBD1. The CDR3 has 16 residues. With V trimmed by 0 bases and J by 6 bases, 5 bases remained unmatched. Germline values: CDR1 SGHRS, CDR2 YFSETQ.

The CDR3, as DNA: TGTGCCAGCAGCTTAGATGGGGCTAGCGGGAGGGCGGGGAACATTCAGTACTTC. The encoded protein is CASSLDGASGRAGNIQYF. This chain joins TRBV7-8 and TRBJ2-4; TRBD2 matches 12 bases. The CDR3 runs 18 residues. Trimming removed 1 base from V and 7 bases from J; junction bases left unmatched: 11. The germline V gene has CDR1 SGHVS and CDR2 FQNEAQ.

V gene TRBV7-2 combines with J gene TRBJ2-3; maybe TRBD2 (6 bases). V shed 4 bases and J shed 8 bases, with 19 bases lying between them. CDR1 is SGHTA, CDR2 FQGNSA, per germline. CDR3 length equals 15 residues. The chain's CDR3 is CASSWTTRKEGTQYF. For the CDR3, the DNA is TGTGCCAGCAGCTGGACGACTAGAAAAGAGGGTACGCAGTATTTT.

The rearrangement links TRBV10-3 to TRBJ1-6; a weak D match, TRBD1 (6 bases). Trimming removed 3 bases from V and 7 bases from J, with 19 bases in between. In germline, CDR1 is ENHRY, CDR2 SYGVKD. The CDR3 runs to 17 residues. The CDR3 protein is CAISDTGWIGTNSPLHF. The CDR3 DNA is TGTGCCATCAGTGACACAGGGTGGATAGGGACAAATTCACCCCTCCACTTT.

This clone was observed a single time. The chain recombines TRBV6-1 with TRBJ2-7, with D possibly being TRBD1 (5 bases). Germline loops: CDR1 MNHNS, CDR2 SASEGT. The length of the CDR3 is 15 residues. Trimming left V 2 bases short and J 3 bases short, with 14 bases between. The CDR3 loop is CASSEQALTVYEQYF. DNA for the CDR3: TGTGCCAGCAGTGAACAGGCCCTGACAGTCTACGAGCAGTACTTC.

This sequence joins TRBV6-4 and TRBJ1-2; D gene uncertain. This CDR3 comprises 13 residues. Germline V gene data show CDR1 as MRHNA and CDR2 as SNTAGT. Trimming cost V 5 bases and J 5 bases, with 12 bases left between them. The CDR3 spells CASSRTLGYGYTF. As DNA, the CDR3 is TGTGCCAGCAGTAGGACTTTGGGGTATGGCTACACCTTC.

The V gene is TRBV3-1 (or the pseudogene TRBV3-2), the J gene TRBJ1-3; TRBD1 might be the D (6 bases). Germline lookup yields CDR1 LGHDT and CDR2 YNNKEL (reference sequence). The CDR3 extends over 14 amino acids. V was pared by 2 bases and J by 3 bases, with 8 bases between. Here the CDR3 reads CASSQSRGGNTIYF. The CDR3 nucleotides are TGTGCCAGCAGCCAATCCAGGGGTGGAAACACCATATATTTT.

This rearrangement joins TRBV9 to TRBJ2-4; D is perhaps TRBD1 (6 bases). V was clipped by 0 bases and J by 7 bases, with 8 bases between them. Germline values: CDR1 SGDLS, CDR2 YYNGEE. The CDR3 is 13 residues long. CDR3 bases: TGTGCCAGCAGCGTAGGGACAGACAACATTCAGTACTTC. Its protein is CASSVGTDNIQYF.

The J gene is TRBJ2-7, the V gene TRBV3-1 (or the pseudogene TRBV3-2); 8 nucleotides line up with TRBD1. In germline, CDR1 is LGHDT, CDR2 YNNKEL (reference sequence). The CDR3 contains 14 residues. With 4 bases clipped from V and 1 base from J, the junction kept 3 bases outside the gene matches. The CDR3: CASSRTGSSYEQYF. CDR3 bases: TGTGCCAGCAGCCGGACAGGGTCTTCCTACGAGCAGTACTTC.

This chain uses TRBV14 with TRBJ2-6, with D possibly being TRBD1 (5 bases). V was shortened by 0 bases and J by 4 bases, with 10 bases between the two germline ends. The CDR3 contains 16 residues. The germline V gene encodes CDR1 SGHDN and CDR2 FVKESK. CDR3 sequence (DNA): TGTGCCAGCAGCCAAGACAGGGTGTTAGGGGCCAACGTCCTGACTTTC. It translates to CASSQDRVLGANVLTF.

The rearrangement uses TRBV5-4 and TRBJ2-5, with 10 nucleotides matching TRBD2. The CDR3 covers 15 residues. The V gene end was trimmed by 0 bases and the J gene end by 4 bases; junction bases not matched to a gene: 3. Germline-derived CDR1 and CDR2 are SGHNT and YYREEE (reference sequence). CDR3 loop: CASSLVSSGGETQYF. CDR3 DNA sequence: TGTGCCAGCAGCTTGGTTTCTAGCGGGGGAGAGACCCAGTACTTC. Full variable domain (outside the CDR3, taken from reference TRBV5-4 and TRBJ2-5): ETGVTQSPTHLIKTRGQQVTLRCSSQSGHNTVSWYQQALGQGPQFIFQYYREEENGRGNFPPRFSGLQFPNYSSELNVNALELDDSALYLCASSLVSSGGETQYFGPGTRLLVL.

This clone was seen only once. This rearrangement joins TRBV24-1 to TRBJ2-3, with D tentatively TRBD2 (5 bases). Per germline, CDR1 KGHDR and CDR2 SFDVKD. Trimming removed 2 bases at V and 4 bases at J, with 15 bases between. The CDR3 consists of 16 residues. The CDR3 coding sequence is TGTGCCACCAGTGATTCGAGGGTAGCGTTTGCAGATACGCAGTATTTT. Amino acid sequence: CATSDSRVAFADTQYF.

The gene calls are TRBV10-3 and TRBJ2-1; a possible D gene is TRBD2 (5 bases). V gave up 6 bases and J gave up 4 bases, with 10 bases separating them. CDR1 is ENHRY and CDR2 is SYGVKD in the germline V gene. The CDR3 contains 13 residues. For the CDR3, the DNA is TGTGCCATCAGCCAGGACTCGTACAATGAGCAGTTCTTC. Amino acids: CAISQDSYNEQFF.

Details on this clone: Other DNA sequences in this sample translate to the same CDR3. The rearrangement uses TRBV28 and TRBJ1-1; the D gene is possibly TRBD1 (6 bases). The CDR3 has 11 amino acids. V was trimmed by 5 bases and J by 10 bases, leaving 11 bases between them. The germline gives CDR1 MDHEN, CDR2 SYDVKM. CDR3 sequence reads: CASSGGPGAFF. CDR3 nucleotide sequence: TGTGCCAGCAGTGGGGGCCCCGGAGCTTTCTTT.

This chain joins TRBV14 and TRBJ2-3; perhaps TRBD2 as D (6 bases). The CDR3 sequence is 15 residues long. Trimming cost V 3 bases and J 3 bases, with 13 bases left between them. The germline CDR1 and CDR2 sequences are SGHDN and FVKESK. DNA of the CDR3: TGTGCCAGCAGCCAGTCCCGGGACTTTACAGATACGCAGTATTTT. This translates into CASSQSRDFTDTQYF.

Here the CDR3 DNA reads TGTGCCAGCAGCACTAATCGGGGCAATCAGCCCCAGCATTTT. Protein: CASSTNRGNQPQHF. The chain has TRBV7-2 and TRBJ1-5; D is unclear. Germline-derived CDR1 and CDR2 are SGHTA and FQGNSA. This CDR3 has 14 residues. The V end lost 5 bases, the J end lost 2 bases, and 10 bases lay between the germline ends.

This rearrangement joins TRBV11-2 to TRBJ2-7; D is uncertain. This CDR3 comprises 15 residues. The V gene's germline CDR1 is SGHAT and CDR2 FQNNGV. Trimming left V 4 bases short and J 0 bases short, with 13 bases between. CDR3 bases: TGTGCCAGCAGCTCCCCCGCGACGGGCTCCTACGAGCAGTACTTC. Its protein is CASSSPATGSYEQYF.

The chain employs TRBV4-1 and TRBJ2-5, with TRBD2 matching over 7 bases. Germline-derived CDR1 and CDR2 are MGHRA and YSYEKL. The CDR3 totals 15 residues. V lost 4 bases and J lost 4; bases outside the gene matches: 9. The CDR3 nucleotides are TGCGCCAGCAGCCCCGAGACTAGCCGGGGAGAGACCCAGTACTTC. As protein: CASSPETSRGETQYF.

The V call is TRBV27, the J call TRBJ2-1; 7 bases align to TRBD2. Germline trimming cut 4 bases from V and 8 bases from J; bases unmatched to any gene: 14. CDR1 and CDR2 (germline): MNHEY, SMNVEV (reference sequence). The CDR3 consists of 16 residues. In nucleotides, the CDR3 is TGTGCCAGCAGTTGGGGACGGGGCGGGAGTTTGGATGAGCAGTTCTTC. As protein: CASSWGRGGSLDEQFF.

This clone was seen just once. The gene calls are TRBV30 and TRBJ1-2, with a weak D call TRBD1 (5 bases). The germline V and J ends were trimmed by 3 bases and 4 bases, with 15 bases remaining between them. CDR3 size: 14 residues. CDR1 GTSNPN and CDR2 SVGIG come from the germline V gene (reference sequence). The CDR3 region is CAWRDPRQTYGYTF. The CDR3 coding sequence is TGTGCCTGGAGGGACCCTCGACAGACCTATGGCTACACCTTC.

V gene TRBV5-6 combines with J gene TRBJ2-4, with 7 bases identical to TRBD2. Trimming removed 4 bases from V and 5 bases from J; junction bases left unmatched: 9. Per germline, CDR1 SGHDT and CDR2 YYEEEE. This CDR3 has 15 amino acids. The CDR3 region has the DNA TGTGCCAGCAGCCGGGGGGAGTATCTGGAAAACATTCAGTACTTC. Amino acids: CASSRGEYLENIQYF.

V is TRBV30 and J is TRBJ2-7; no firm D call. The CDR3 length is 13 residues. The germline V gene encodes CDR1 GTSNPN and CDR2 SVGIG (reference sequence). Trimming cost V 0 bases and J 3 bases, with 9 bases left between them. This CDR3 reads CAWSVLPVYEQYF. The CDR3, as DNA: TGTGCCTGGAGTGTACTACCGGTCTACGAGCAGTACTTC.

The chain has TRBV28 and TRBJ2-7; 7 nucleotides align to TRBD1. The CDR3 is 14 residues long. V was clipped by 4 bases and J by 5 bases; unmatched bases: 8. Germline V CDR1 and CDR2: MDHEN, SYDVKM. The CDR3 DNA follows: TGTGCCAGCAGTTCAGACCGGGACAGACACGAGCAGTACTTC. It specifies CASSSDRDRHEQYF.

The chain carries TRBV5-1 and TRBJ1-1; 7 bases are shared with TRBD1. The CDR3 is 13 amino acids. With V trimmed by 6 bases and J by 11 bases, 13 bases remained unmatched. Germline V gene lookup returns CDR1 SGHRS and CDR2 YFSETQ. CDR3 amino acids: CASTLGGEGLAFF. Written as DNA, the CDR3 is TGCGCCAGCACCCTAGGGGGCGAGGGTTTGGCTTTCTTT.